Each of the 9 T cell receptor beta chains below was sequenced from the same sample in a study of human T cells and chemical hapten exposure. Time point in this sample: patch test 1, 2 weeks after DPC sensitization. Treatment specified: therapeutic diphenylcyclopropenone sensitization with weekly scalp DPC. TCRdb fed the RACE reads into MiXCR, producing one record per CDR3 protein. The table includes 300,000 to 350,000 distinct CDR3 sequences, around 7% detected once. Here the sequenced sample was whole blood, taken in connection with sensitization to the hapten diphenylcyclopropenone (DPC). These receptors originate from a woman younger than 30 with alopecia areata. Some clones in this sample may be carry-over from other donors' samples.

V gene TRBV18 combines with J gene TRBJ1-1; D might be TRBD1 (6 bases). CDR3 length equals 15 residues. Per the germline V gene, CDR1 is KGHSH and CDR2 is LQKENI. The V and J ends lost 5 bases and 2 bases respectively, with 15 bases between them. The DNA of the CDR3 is TGTGCCAGCTCATCCGAGGGGGGAGGTAACACTGAAGCTTTCTTT. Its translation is CASSSEGGGNTEAFF.

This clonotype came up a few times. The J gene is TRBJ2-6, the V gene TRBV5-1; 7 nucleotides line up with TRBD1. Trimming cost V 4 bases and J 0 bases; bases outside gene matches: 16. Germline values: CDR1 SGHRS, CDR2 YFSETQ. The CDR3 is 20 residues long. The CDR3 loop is CASSPRRNRDSYSGANVLTF. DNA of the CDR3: TGCGCCAGCAGCCCACGAAGAAATAGGGACAGCTACTCTGGGGCCAACGTCCTGACTTTC.

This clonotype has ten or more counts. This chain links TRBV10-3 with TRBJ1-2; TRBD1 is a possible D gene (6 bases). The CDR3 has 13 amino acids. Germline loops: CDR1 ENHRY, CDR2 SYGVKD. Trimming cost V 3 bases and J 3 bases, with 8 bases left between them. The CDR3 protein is CAISDRGYYGYTF. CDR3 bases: TGTGCCATCAGTGACAGGGGATACTATGGCTACACCTTC.

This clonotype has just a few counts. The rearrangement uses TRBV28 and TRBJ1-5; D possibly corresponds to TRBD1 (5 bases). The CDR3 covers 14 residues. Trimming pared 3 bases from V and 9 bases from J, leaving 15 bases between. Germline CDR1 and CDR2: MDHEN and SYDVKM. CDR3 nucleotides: TGTGCCAGCAGTTTCGGGACGGTGGGGCGGCCCCAGCATTTT. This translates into CASSFGTVGRPQHF.

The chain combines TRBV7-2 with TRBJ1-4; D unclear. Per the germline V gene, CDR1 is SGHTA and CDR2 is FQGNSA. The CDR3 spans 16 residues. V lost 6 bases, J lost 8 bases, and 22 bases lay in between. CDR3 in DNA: TGTGCCAGCAGTCTAAGCGGGGTTCCTCGTGGGGAAAAACTGTTTTTT. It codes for CASSLSGVPRGEKLFF. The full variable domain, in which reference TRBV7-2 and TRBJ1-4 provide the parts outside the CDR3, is GAGVSQSPSNKVTEKGKDVELRCDPISGHTALYWYRQSLGQGLEFLIYFQGNSAPDKSGLPSDRFSAERTGGSVSTLTIQRTQQEDSAVYLCASSLSGVPRGEKLFFGSGTQLSVL.

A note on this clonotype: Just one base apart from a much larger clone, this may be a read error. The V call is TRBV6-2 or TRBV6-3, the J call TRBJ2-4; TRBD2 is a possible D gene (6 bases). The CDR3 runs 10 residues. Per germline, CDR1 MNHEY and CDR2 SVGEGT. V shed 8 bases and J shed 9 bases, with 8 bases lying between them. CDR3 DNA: TGTGCCAGCGGGCGGGGCATTCAGTACTTC. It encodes CASGRGIQYF.

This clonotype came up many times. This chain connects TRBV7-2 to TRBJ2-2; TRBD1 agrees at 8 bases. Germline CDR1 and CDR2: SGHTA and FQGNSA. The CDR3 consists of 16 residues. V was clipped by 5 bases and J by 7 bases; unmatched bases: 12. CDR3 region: CASSRRRTGTGGELFF. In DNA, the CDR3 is TGTGCCAGCAGCCGTCGGCGGACAGGGACAGGCGGGGAGCTGTTTTTT. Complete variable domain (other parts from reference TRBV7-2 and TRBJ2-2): GAGVSQSPSNKVTEKGKDVELRCDPISGHTALYWYRQSLGQGLEFLIYFQGNSAPDKSGLPSDRFSAERTGGSVSTLTIQRTQQEDSAVYLCASSRRRTGTGGELFFGEGSRLTVL.

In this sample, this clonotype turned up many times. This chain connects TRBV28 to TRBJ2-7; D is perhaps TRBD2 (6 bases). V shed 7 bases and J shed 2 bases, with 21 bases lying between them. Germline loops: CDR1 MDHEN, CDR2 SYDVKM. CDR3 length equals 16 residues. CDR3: CASTPAAFGGAYEQYF. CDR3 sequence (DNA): TGTGCCAGCACCCCGGCGGCGTTCGGAGGGGCCTACGAGCAGTACTTC.

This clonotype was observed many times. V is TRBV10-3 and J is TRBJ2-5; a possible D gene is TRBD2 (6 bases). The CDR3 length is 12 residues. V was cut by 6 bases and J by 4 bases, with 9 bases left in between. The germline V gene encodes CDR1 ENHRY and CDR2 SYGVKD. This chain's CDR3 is CAISRAGETQYF. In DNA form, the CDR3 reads TGTGCCATCAGCCGAGCGGGAGAGACCCAGTACTTC.